What follows are 3 T cell receptor beta chains derived from one specimen sequenced in a study of T cell repertoires in cytomegalovirus infection. TCRdb independently ran MiXCR on the reads; one entry per CDR3 protein. The sample shows 450,000 to 600,000 distinct CDR3 sequences, around 11% of them seen only once. Sequencing was done on a sample of PBMCs. All receptors come from a human donor in good health (CMV status not recorded). Some clones in this sample may be carry-over from other donors' samples.

This clonotype was counted at least ten times. The J gene is TRBJ1-1, the V gene TRBV12-3 or TRBV12-4; D gene unclear. With 3 bases removed from V and 2 bases from J, the gap between germline ends came to 7 bases. This CDR3 spans 13 amino acids. CDR3 sequence: CASSFKENTEAFF. DNA for the CDR3: TGTGCCAGCAGTTTCAAGGAAAACACTGAAGCTTTCTTT.

In this sample, this clonotype turned up many times. J is TRBJ2-2 and V is TRBV19; tentative D call: TRBD1 (6 bases). The CDR3 totals 16 residues. V was shortened by 5 bases and J by 0 bases, with 13 bases between the two germline ends. Germline CDR1 LNHDA, CDR2 SQIVND (reference sequence). CDR3 DNA: TGTGCCAGTAGTCTTTTGGACAGCTCGAACACCGGGGAGCTGTTTTTT. Its translation: CASSLLDSSNTGELFF.

As to this clonotype: A clone one base away is much larger, so this may be a read error. The rearrangement links TRBV19 to TRBJ1-2, with D uncertain. Germline V gene sequence: CDR1 LNHDA, CDR2 SQIVND (reference sequence). The CDR3 has 11 residues. Trimming took 11 bases from V and 5 from J, leaving 12 bases between them. In DNA, the CDR3 is TGTGCCTGTCACGAAGGTTATGGCTACACCTTC. Translating it yields CACHEGYGYTF.